This record looks at one TCR beta chain sequence and its context. The table came from immunoSEQ multiplex PCR; TCRdb's copy has only in-frame clones and leaves some out. Among about 140,000 clones listed, approximately 80% were seen once. This sample is part of a study of blood T cell repertoires in COVID-19. On the study more broadly: COVID-19 samples collected from the United States, Italy and Spain covered acute and convalescent phases.

Germline V gene data show CDR1 as WNHNN and CDR2 as SYGVQD (reference sequence). There are 15 residues in the CDR3. V was shortened by 7 bases and J by 2 bases, with 17 bases between the two germline ends. This TCR came from an older man who had recovered from COVID-19. This rearrangement joins TRBV10-1 to TRBJ1-2, with D possibly being TRBD1 (5 bases). Sequenced material: peripheral blood. The CDR3 here is CASNCIDSSNYGYTF. In nucleotides, the CDR3 is TGCGCCAGCAATTGTATTGACAGCTCGAACTATGGCTACACCTTC.